These T cell receptor beta chains were read from a single sample in a study of shared clonotypes between healthy human individuals. Profiled with immunoSEQ multiplex PCR; TCRdb holds only in-frame clones, not every one. The table lists approximately 2,300,000 clones, 80% to 95% of them singletons, with approximately 0.39% in the top ten. Specimen: naive CD4+ T cells from PBMCs. The receptors originated from a man younger than 30 in good health. Some clones in this sample may be carry-over from other donors' samples. The CDR3 runs from the conserved cysteine through the conserved F or W. The D gene is left open where the match is weak. Size values are once, few and many counts, or a class for expanded clones, and some rows have none.

>TRBJ1-1|NA|NA|TRBV28
TGTGCCAGCAGCTCGTTTGGGGGGCGCGCCACTGAAGCTTTCTTT
CASSSFGGRATEAFF
>TRBJ2-3|NA|TRBD1|TRBV30
TGTGCCTGGAGTGTAAGGCAACGGACAGGGCACACAGATACGCAGTATTTT
CAWSVRQRTGHTDTQYF
>TRBJ2-7|few|NA|TRBV29-1
TGCAGCGTTGAAGATCCTGGGGGGAGAGTCCCCTACGAGCAGTACTTC
CSVEDPGGRVPYEQYF
>TRBJ2-5|once|NA|TRBV27
TGTGCCAGCAGTTTATCTGCTGAAGAGACCCAGTACTTC
CASSLSAEETQYF
>TRBJ2-5|NA|NA|TRBV19
TGTGCCAGTAGCAGAGGACAGCTTGTGGGGACCCAGTACTTC
CASSRGQLVGTQYF
>TRBJ2-7|NA|NA|TRBV5-1
TGCGCCAGCAGCTTGGACCGAGCCCTCTACGAGCAGTACTTC
CASSLDRALYEQYF
>TRBJ2-7|NA|TRBD2|TRBV5-1
TGCGCCAGCAGCTTGGTCGCTAGCGGGAGCGGGGAGCAGTACTTC
CASSLVASGSGEQYF
>TRBJ1-2|NA|NA|TRBV15
TGTGCCACCAGCGGTGACTGGACGGGATCGCGAGGCTACACCTTC
CATSGDWTGSRGYTF
>TRBJ2-5|NA|TRBD1|TRBV7-2
TGTGCCAGCAGCTCCCCCTCAGGGGGCCTTTGGGAGACCCAGTACTTC
CASSSPSGGLWETQYF
>TRBJ1-2|NA|TRBD1|TRBV6-1
TGTGCCAGCAGACCGGGACAGGCCCGAGATGGCTACACCTTC
CASRPGQARDGYTF
>TRBJ2-7|NA|NA|TRBV20-1
TGCAGTGCTAGTGTTCACGAGCAGTACTTC
CSASVHEQYF
>TRBJ2-1|NA|NA|TRBV7-9
TGTGCCAGCAGCCACCCCCCGGTAGCGGACAATGAGCAGTTCTTC
CASSHPPVADNEQFF
>TRBJ2-3|NA|NA|TRBV19
TGTGCCAGTAGTATTTCGTGGCACTCGCTCACAGATACGCAGTATTTT
CASSISWHSLTDTQYF
>TRBJ2-5|NA|NA|TRBV29-1
TGCAGCGTTGCCCCAGGACAAGAGACCCAGTACTTC
CSVAPGQETQYF
>TRBJ2-1|NA|TRBD2|TRBV7-9
TGTGCCAGCAGCCAGGGACTAGCGGGAGGGCCCAGGGGAAATGAGCAGTTCTTC
CASSQGLAGGPRGNEQFF
>TRBJ2-7|NA|NA|TRBV7-7
TGTGCCAGCAGCTCCAGGGACTGCCTACACGAGCAGTACTTC
CASSSRDCLHEQYF
>TRBJ1-2|NA|NA|TRBV7-3
TGTGCCAGCAGCCCACCCCCCAGGGCTCTCCTTGGGGGCTACACCTTC
CASSPPPRALLGGYTF
>TRBJ2-5|NA|NA|TRBV5-4
TGTGCCAGCAGCTTGAGGCAAGAGACCCAGTACTTC
CASSLRQETQYF
>TRBJ1-4|NA|NA|TRBV19
TGTGCCAGTAGTCCCAGGGGTAGTGGAATAACAACTAATGAAAAACTGTTTTTT
CASSPRGSGITTNEKLFF
>TRBJ2-7|NA|NA|TRBV27
TGTGCCAGCAGTTTACGGGGCGTTAGCTCCTACGAGCAGTACTTC
CASSLRGVSSYEQYF
>TRBJ2-3|NA|NA|TRBV6-1
TGTGCCAGCAGTCTCCGGGACTTCACAGATACGCAGTATTTT
CASSLRDFTDTQYF
>TRBJ2-1|NA|NA|TRBV11-2
TGTGCCAGTTCGAGTACCGGGACACCCAAGGATGAGCAGTTCTTC
CASSSTGTPKDEQFF
>TRBJ2-1|NA|NA|TRBV7-3
TGTGCCAGCAGCAAAGCGGCTACTAGCCCGTTAGAGCAGTTCTTC
CASSKAATSPLEQFF
>TRBJ2-5|once|TRBD1|TRBV5-6
TGTGCCAGCAGCTACCCCCCCACAGGGGTCCAAGAGACCCAGTACTTC
CASSYPPTGVQETQYF
>TRBJ1-5|NA|NA|TRBV7-9
TGTGCCAGCAGCTTAGCGCCCCACCAGCCCCAGCATTTT
CASSLAPHQPQHF
>TRBJ2-1|NA|TRBD1|TRBV5-5
TGTGCCAGCAGCAGAGTTATTACAGGGGGCGGTCGAAGGGAGCAGTTCTTC
CASSRVITGGGRREQFF
>TRBJ1-1|NA|NA|TRBV4-1
TGCGCCAGCAGCCGCCCGGACAGGAACACTGAAGCTTTCTTT
CASSRPDRNTEAFF
>TRBJ2-1|NA|NA|TRBV7-8
TGTGCCAGCAGCCCCAAGGACCGGCCCGAGACCTACAATGAGCAGTTCTTC
CASSPKDRPETYNEQFF
>TRBJ2-7|NA|NA|TRBV7-2
TGTGCCAGCAGCTTGCCTCGACCGGGGGTGTACGAGCAGTACTTC
CASSLPRPGVYEQYF
>TRBJ2-1|NA|TRBD1|TRBV6-5
TGTGCCAGCAGAGGGACAGACTACAATGAGCAGTTCTTC
CASRGTDYNEQFF
>TRBJ1-5|NA|NA|TRBV7-9
TGTGCCAGCAGCCTTACCCTCCCCAGGGATCAGCCCCAGCATTTT
CASSLTLPRDQPQHF
>TRBJ1-4|NA|NA|TRBV28
TGTGCCAGCCGCCGCGGTGGAAAACTGTTTTTT
CASRRGGKLFF
>TRBJ2-1|once|TRBD2|TRBV27
TGTGCCAGCAGTCGGGGGTCCGGGGGGACCTACAATGAGCAGTTCTTC
CASSRGSGGTYNEQFF
>TRBJ1-1|few|NA|TRBV5-4
TGTGCCAGCACCCCCCCGGGAGGGAACACTGAAGCTTTCTTT
CASTPPGGNTEAFF
>TRBJ2-2|NA|TRBD2|TRBV11-2
TGTGCCAGCAGCCAGACTAGCGGGAGATTAACCGGGGAGCTGTTTTTT
CASSQTSGRLTGELFF
>TRBJ2-3|NA|NA|TRBV7-8
TGTGCCAGCAGCTTACAGGGGTATACAGATACGCAGTATTTT
CASSLQGYTDTQYF
>TRBJ1-1|once|NA|TRBV2
TGTGCCAGCAGTGGCGCCACCACAGGGACTGAAGCTTTCTTT
CASSGATTGTEAFF
>TRBJ2-7|NA|TRBD1|TRBV5-1
TGCGCCAGCAGCTTCGAGGGGGCCTCCTACGAGCAGTACTTC
CASSFEGASYEQYF
>TRBJ1-1|NA|NA|TRBV4-3
TGCGCCAGCAGCCCTTCAGGGGTGGCCACTGAAGCTTTCTTT
CASSPSGVATEAFF
>TRBJ2-5|NA|NA|TRBV14
TGTGCCAGCAGTCAGCAACAAGAGACCCAGTACTTC
CASSQQQETQYF
>TRBJ1-2|NA|TRBD1|TRBV29-1
TGCAGCGCTGGTGGACAGGGGGCGCTTGGCTACACCTTC
CSAGGQGALGYTF
>TRBJ2-2|NA|NA|TRBV7-3
TGTGCCAGCAGCCCCCGGGACCGAACCGGGGAGCTGTTTTTT
CASSPRDRTGELFF
>TRBJ2-1|NA|NA|TRBV10-3
TGTGCCATCAGTGAGTCAGGACGCAACAATGAGCAGTTCTTC
CAISESGRNNEQFF